What follows are 17 T cell receptor beta chains derived from one specimen sequenced in a study of cytomegalovirus exposure and HLA in healthy donors. This PCR relied on a set of 60 Vbeta primers and 13 Jbeta primers. Sequencing was performed with immunoSEQ multiplex PCR; in TCRdb, only in-frame clones are kept and a portion is missing. The table includes about 180,000 clones, about 69% detected once. The sequenced material came from PBMCs. These receptors were taken from a male donor in good health and CMV-seronegative.

This rearrangement joins TRBV28 to TRBJ1-5; TRBD1 aligns across 12 bases. The CDR3 totals 16 residues. The germline CDR1 and CDR2 sequences are MDHEN and SYDVKM. The J segment lost 5 bases and the V segment lost 8 bases, leaving 10 bases of the junction unmatched. The DNA for the CDR3 is TGTGCCAGCGGTTACCCCGGGACAGGGGGCCATCAGCCCCAGCATTTT. Translation: CASGYPGTGGHQPQHF.

This chain uses TRBV19 with TRBJ1-2, with 8 bases matching TRBD1. V shed 5 bases, J shed 5 bases, and the junction held 7 bases outside the gene matches. Germline-derived CDR1 and CDR2 are LNHDA and SQIVND (reference sequence). This CDR3 has 14 residues. The CDR3 loop reads CASSGQGGRYGYTF. As DNA, the CDR3 is TGTGCCAGTAGTGGACAGGGAGGAAGATATGGCTACACCTTC.

The chain uses TRBV27 and TRBJ2-1; possibly TRBD2 for D (6 bases). Per the germline V gene, CDR1 is MNHEY and CDR2 is SMNVEV (reference sequence). V was shortened by 5 bases and J by 9 bases, with 17 bases between the two germline ends. The CDR3 is made up of 14 amino acids. The CDR3 coding sequence is TGTGCCAGCAGTCCGGTGGAGGGTAGCGGTGAGCAGTTCTTC. Protein product: CASSPVEGSGEQFF.

Note on this clone: Germline and junction disagree at one end, which may indicate a read error. The J gene is TRBJ2-1, the V gene TRBV27; D call uncertain. Germline CDR1 is MNHEY and CDR2 is SMNVEV (reference sequence). This CDR3 is built from 14 residues. The CDR3 nucleotides are TGTGCCAGTAGTTCCTTTTCCTCCTACAATGAGCAGTTCTTC. Translating gives CASSSFSSYNEQFF.

J is TRBJ1-3 and V is TRBV6-5, with unresolved D. Trimming took 0 bases from V and 2 from J, leaving 11 bases between them. CDR1 is MNHEY, CDR2 SVGAGI, per germline. The CDR3 sequence is 16 residues long. The CDR3 sequence: CASSYSREGAGNTIYF. The DNA for the CDR3 is TGTGCCAGCAGTTACTCGCGGGAGGGTGCTGGAAACACCATATATTTT.

On this clone itself: Other DNA sequences in this specimen translate into the identical CDR3. The rearrangement joins TRBV2 to TRBJ1-5; the D is unclear. V was clipped by 7 bases and J by 2 bases, with 6 bases between them. The length of the CDR3 is 12 residues. Germline V gene sequence: CDR1 SNHLY, CDR2 FYNNEI. The CDR3 here is CASTGGNQPQHF. CDR3 DNA sequence: TGTGCCAGCACCGGGGGCAATCAGCCCCAGCATTTT.

The chain couples TRBV29-1 to TRBJ2-1, with 10 bases that match TRBD2. V gave up 7 bases and J gave up 2 bases; unmatched junction bases: 20. This CDR3 spans 19 amino acids. CDR1 and CDR2 (germline): SQVTM, ANQGSEA. CDR3 in amino acids: CSAVTGTSAPPMAYNEQFF. CDR3 DNA: TGCAGCGCCGTTACCGGGACTAGCGCTCCACCGATGGCCTACAATGAGCAGTTCTTC.

The gene calls are TRBV27 and TRBJ2-1, with 12 positions matching TRBD2. Looked up from germline, CDR1 is MNHEY and CDR2 is SMNVEV (reference sequence). This CDR3 is 16 amino acids long. Unmatched junction bases numbered 7, after V lost 3 bases and J lost 7 bases. The CDR3 loop is CASSFSGTSGLNEQFF. The CDR3, as DNA: TGTGCCAGCAGTTTCTCGGGGACTAGCGGGTTGAATGAGCAGTTCTTC.

The CDR3 reads CASSRQGNNQPQHF. The CDR3 bases are TGTGCCAGTAGCCGACAGGGGAACAATCAGCCCCAGCATTTT. The chain employs TRBV19 and TRBJ1-5; 8 nucleotides agree with TRBD1. Looked up from germline, CDR1 is LNHDA and CDR2 is SQIVND (reference sequence). The J segment lost 3 bases and the V segment lost 6 bases, leaving 4 bases of the junction unmatched. This CDR3 has 14 residues.

This clone came up a few times. The gene calls are TRBV5-1 and TRBJ1-2; a possible D gene is TRBD1 (5 bases). Looked up from germline, CDR1 is SGHRS and CDR2 is YFSETQ. V was cut by 3 bases and J by 4 bases, with 10 bases left in between. The CDR3 length is 13 residues. The CDR3 DNA follows: TGCGCCAGCAGCTCGGGGGGGGGCTATGGCTACACCTTC. This sequence encodes CASSSGGGYGYTF.

V usage is TRBV29-1 and J usage is TRBJ1-4; D is ambiguous. There are 12 residues in the CDR3. Trimming stripped 1 base from V and 10 bases from J, with 10 bases between. The germline V gene encodes CDR1 SQVTM and CDR2 ANQGSEA. In nucleotides, the CDR3 is TGCAGCGTTGAAGCCACCCGCGGAAAACTGTTTTTT. Its protein is CSVEATRGKLFF. Full variable domain (outside the CDR3, taken from reference TRBV29-1 and TRBJ1-4): SAVISQKPSRDICQRGTSLTIQCQVDSQVTMMFWYRQQPGQSLTLIATANQGSEATYESGFVIDKFPISRPNLTFSTLTVSNMSPEDSSIYLCSVEATRGKLFFGSGTQLSVL.

Worth noting for this clone: This sample includes further DNA sequences coding for the same CDR3. The CDR3 region has the DNA TGTGCCAGCAGGGGCGGGGCCTACAATGAGCAGTTCTTC. Protein product: CASRGGAYNEQFF. The rearrangement uses TRBV28 and TRBJ2-1, with D possibly TRBD2 on 6 matching bases. V lost 6 bases, J lost 2 bases, and 8 bases lay in between. Germline values: CDR1 MDHEN, CDR2 SYDVKM. The CDR3 sequence is 13 residues long.

The CDR3 DNA follows: TGTGCCAGTAGTGTCACCGGGACAGGGATTTACGAGCAGTACTTC. Its protein is CASSVTGTGIYEQYF. V is TRBV19 and J is TRBJ2-7, with 9 bases fitting TRBD1. The ends lost 5 bases at V and 4 bases at J; junction bases unmatched: 9. Germline V CDR1 and CDR2: LNHDA, SQIVND (reference sequence). The CDR3 sequence is 15 residues long.

The chain joins TRBV7-6 to TRBJ2-5; D is uncertain. The CDR3 is 13 residues long. CDR1 and CDR2 from the germline V gene are SGHVS and FNYEAQ. Between the trimmed V and J ends, which lost 5 bases and 2 bases, there was a span of 9 bases. CDR3 amino acids: CASSQTQQETQYF. Written as DNA, the CDR3 is TGTGCCAGCAGCCAAACTCAACAAGAGACCCAGTACTTC.

This sequence joins TRBV5-1 and TRBJ1-5, with 7 nucleotides matching TRBD1. Germline loops: CDR1 SGHRS, CDR2 YFSETQ. Unmatched junction bases numbered 3, after V lost 0 bases and J lost 3 bases. The CDR3 covers 15 residues. The CDR3 protein is CASSLVGGVNQPQHF. The CDR3 DNA reads TGCGCCAGCAGCTTGGTAGGGGGCGTCAATCAGCCCCAGCATTTT.

V is TRBV5-1 and J is TRBJ2-1, with TRBD2 identical over 9 bases. The CDR3 is made up of 15 amino acids. Germline V lookup: CDR1 SGHRS, CDR2 YFSETQ. V lost 2 bases, J lost 7 bases, and 7 bases stayed unmatched. The CDR3 reads CASSFMTSGRNEQFF. The CDR3 nucleotides are TGCGCCAGCAGCTTTATGACTAGCGGCCGAAATGAGCAGTTCTTC.

The rearrangement uses TRBV15 and TRBJ1-1; D is possibly TRBD1 (6 bases). CDR1 and CDR2 (germline): LNHNV, YYDKDF (reference sequence). CDR3 length equals 15 residues. The ends were cut back, 5 bases at V and 4 bases at J, with 17 bases in the middle. CDR3 region: CATSPRRGYSTEAFF. The DNA for the CDR3 is TGTGCCACCAGCCCTCGCAGGGGTTATAGCACTGAAGCTTTCTTT. Full variable domain (missing parts from reference TRBV15 and TRBJ1-1): DAMVIQNPRYQVTQFGKPVTLSCSQTLNHNVMYWYQQKSSQAPKLLFHYYDKDFNNEADTPDNFQSRRPNTSFCFLDIRSPGLGDTAMYLCATSPRRGYSTEAFFGQGTRLTVV.